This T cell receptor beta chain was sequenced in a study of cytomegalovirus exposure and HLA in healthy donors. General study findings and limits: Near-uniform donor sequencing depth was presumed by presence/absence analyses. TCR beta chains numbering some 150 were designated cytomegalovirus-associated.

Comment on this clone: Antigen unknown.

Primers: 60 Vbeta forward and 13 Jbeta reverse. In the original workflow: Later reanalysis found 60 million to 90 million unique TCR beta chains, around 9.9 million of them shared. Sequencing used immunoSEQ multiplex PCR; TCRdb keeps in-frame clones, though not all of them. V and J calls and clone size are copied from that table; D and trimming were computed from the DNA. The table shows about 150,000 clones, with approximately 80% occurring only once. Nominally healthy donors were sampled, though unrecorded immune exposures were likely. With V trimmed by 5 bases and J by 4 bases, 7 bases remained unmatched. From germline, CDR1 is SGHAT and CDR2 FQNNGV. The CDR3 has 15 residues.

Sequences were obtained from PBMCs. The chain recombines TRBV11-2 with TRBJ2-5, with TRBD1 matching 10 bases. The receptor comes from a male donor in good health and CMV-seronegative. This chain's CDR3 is CASSPRDRGRETQYF. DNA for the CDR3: TGTGCCAGCAGCCCCCGGGACAGGGGCAGAGAGACCCAGTACTTC.